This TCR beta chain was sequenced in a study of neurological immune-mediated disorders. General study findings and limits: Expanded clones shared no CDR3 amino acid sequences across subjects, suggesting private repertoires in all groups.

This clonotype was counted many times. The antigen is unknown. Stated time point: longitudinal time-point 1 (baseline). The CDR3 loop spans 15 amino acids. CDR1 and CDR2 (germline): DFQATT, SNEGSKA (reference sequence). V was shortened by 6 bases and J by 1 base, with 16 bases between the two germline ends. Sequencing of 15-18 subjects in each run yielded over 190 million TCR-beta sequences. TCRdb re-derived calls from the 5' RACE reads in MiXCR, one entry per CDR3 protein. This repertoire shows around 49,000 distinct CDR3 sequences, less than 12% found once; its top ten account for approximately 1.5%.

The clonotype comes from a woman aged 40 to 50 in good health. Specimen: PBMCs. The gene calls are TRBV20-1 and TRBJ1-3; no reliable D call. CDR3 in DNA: TGCAGTGCCTTAGGCCCCAGAACATCTGGAAACACCATATATTTT. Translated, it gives CSALGPRTSGNTIYF.